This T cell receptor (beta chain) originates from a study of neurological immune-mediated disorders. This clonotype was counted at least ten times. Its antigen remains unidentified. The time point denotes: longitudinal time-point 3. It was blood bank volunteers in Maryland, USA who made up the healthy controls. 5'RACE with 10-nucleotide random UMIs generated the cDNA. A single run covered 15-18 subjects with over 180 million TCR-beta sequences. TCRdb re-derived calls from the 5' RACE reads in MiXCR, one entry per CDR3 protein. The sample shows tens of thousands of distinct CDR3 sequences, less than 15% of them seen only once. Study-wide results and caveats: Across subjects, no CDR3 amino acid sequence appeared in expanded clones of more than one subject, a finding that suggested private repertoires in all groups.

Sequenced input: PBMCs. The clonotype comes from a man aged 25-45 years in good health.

The CDR3 loop reads CASSPLTTEAFF. As DNA, the CDR3 is TGTGCCAGCTCACCTCTAACAACTGAAGCTTTCTTT. The chain joins TRBV18 to TRBJ1-1; D remains unclear. V was trimmed by 3 bases and J by 5 bases, leaving 7 bases between them. The CDR3 is made up of 12 amino acids. Germline V CDR1 and CDR2: KGHSH, LQKENI.